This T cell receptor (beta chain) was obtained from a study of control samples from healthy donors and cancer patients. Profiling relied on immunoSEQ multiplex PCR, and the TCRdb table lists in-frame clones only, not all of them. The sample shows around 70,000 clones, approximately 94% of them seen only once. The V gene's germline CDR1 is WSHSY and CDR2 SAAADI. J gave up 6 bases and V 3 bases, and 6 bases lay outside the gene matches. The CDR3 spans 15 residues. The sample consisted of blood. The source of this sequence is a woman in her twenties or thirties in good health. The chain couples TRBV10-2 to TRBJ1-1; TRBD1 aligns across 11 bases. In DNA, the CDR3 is TGCGCCAGCAGTGATTTCGGGACAGGGGGTCCTGAAGCTTTCTTT. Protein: CASSDFGTGGPEAFF.